Listed here is a single T cell receptor (beta chain). Germline CDR1 SGHDT, CDR2 YYEEEE. CDR3 size: 15 residues. V lost 4 bases to trimming and J lost 5 bases; unmatched junction nucleotides: 11. Participants spanned ages about 18 to 90 years and resided in fewer than 30 US areas. Cohort 3 recovered donors had two negative PCRs, clearance, or symptom resolution. This entry comes from a study of blood T cell repertoires in COVID-19. Turning to the study itself: The analysed material was cDNA or gDNA that came from T cells, B-cell-depleted T cells, or PBMCs.

How the authors handled the data: Reference gene primer amplification gave nucleated cell count estimates. Measured with immunoSEQ multiplex PCR; TCRdb has only the in-frame clones, and not every one. That table furnishes V, J and clone size, whereas the DNA furnished D and trimming. The sample has nearly 350,000 clones; roughly 87% are singletons. V usage is TRBV5-6 and J usage is TRBJ2-5, with 7 bases aligning to TRBD2. This receptor was obtained from a woman under 40 who had recovered from COVID-19. The sequenced material came from PBMCs or T cells enriched from blood (not recorded which). The CDR3 sequence: CASSLRKLGGETQYF. The DNA for the CDR3 is TGTGCCAGCAGCCTAAGGAAACTCGGGGGGGAGACCCAGTACTTC.